This TCR beta chain was identified in a study of OX40 agonist ivuxolimab in advanced cancers. The overall study: Every 2 weeks, patients received ivuxolimab intravenously, dosed at 0.01 to 10 mg/kg. General study findings and limits: CD4+ and CD8+ blood T cells expanded clonally by week 6 at 0.1 to 3.0 mg/kg. Antigens targeted by the expanded peripheral T cells were not determined.

Using immunoSEQ multiplex PCR, the repertoire was profiled, and TCRdb retains in-frame clones only, with some absent. The sample lists under 25,000 clones, 75% to 90% occurring once. V lost 1 base, J lost 8 bases, and 4 bases stayed unmatched. The CDR3 has 14 amino acids. From germline, CDR1 is SGHAT and CDR2 FQNNGV. Blood sampling was done at baseline, cycle 4 day 1, and cycle 7 day 1. With respect to this clone: Its antigen is not identified. Other DNA sequences within the sample encode an identical CDR3.

The clonotype was recovered from an adult with an advanced solid tumor such as melanoma, head and neck, liver or kidney cancer. The chain uses TRBV11-2 and TRBJ2-1; TRBD1 matches 8 bases. The sample in question was CD4+ or CD8+ T cells sorted from blood, obtained in a trial of the OX40 agonist ivuxolimab. Here the CDR3 reads CASSLGQGADEQFF. As DNA, the CDR3 is TGTGCCAGCAGCTTAGGGCAGGGGGCGGATGAGCAGTTCTTC.